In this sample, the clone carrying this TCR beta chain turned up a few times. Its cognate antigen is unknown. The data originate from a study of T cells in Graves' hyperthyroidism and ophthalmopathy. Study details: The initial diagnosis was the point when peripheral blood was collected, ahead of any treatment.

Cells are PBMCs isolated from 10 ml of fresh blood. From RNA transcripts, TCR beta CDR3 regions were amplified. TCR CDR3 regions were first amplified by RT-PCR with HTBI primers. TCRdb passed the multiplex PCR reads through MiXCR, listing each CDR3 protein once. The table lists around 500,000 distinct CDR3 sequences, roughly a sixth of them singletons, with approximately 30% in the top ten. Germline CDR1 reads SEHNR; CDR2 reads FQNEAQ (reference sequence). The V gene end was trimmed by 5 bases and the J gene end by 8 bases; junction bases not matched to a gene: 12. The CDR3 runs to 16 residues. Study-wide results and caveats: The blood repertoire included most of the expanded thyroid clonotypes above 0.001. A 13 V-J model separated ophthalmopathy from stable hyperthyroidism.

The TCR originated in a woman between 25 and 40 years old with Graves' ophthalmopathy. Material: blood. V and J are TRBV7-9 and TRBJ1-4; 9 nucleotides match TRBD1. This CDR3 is CASSTQTGQGGEKLFF. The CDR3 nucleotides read TGTGCCAGCAGCACCCAAACGGGACAGGGCGGCGAAAAACTGTTTTTT.